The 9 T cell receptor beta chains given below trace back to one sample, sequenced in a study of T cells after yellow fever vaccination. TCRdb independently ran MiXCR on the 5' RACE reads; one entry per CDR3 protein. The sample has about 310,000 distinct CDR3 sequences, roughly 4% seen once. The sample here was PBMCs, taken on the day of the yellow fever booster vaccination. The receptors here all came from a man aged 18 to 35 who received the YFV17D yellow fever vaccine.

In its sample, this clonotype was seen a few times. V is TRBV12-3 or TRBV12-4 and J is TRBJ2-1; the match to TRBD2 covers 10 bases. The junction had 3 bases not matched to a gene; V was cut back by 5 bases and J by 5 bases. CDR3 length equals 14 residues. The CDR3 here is CASSRTSGNNEQFF. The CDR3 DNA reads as TGTGCCAGCAGTCGGACTAGCGGCAACAATGAGCAGTTCTTC.

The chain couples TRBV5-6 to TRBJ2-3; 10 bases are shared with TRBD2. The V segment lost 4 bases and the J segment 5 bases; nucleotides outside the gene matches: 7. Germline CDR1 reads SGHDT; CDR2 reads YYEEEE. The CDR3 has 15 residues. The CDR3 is CASSQPGLAQDTQYF. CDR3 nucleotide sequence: TGTGCCAGCAGCCAACCGGGACTAGCGCAAGATACGCAGTATTTT.

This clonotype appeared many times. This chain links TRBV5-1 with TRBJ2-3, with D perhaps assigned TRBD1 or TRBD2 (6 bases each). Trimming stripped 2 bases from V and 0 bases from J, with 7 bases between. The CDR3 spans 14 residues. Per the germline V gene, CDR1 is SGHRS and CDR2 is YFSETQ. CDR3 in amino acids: CASSFGGSTDTQYF. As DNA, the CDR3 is TGCGCCAGCAGCTTCGGGGGCAGCACAGATACGCAGTATTTT.

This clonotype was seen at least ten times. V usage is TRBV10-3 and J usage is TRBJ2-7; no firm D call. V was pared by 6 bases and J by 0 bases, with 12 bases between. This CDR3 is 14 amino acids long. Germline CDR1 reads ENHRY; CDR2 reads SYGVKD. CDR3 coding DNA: TGTGCCATCAGCTCAGGCAAGAGCTCCTACGAGCAGTACTTC. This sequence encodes CAISSGKSSYEQYF.

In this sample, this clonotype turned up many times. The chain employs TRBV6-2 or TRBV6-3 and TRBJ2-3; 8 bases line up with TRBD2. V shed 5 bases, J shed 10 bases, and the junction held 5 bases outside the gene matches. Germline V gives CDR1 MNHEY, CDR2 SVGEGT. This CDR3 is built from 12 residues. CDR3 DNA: TGTGCCAGCAGTCACGGACTAGCTGCGCAGTATTTT. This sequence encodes CASSHGLAAQYF.

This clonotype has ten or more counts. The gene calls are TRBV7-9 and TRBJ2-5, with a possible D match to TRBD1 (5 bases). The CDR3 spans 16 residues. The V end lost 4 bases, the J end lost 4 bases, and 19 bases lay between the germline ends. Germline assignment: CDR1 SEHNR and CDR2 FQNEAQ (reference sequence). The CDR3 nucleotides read TGTGCCAGCAGCTACCCTGACAGTCCTATGGGAGAGACCCAGTACTTC. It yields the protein CASSYPDSPMGETQYF.

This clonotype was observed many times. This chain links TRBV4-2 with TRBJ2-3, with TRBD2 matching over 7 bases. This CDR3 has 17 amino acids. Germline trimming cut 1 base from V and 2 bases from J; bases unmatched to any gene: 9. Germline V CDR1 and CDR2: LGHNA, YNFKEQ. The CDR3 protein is CASSQVPSGDFTDTQYF. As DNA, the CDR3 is TGTGCCAGCAGCCAAGTTCCCAGCGGGGATTTCACAGATACGCAGTATTTT.

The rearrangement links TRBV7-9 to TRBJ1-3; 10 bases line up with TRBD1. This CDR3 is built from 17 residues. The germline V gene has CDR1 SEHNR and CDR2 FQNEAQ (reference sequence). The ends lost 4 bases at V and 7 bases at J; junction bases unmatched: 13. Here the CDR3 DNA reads TGTGCCAGCAGCTCGACGGGACAGGGGAATCTCTGGAACACCATATATTTT. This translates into CASSSTGQGNLWNTIYF.

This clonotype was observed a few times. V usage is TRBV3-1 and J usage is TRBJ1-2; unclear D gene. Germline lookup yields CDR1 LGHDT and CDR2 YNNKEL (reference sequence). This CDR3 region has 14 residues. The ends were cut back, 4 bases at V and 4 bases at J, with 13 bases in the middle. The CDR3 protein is CASSLSNTVYGYTF. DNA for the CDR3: TGTGCCAGCAGCCTGTCAAACACAGTCTATGGCTACACCTTC.